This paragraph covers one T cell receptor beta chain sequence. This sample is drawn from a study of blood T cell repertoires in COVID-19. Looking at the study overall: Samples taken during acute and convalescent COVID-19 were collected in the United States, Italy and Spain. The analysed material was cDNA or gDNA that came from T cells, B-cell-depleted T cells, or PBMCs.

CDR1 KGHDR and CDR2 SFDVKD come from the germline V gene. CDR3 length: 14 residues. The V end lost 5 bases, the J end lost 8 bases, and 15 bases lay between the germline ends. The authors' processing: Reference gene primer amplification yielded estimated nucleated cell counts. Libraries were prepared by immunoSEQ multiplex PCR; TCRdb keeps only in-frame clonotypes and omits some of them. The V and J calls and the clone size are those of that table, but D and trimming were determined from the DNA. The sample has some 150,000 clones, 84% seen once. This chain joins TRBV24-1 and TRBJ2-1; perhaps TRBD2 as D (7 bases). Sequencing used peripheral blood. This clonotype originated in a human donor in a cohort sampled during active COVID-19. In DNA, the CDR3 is TGTGCCACCAGTGGAGGGGGGGCCAGGGATGAGCAGTTCTTC. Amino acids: CATSGGGARDEQFF.